The 15 T cell receptor beta chains reported below all come from one sample, sequenced in a study of T cell responses to AZD1222 COVID-19 vaccine. The repertoire was sequenced with immunoSEQ multiplex PCR; TCRdb's copy has only in-frame clones and lacks some. The sample contains approximately 100,000 clones, around nine tenths of which appear only once. Here the sequenced sample was peripheral blood, taken on day 0 of AZD1222 vaccination. These receptors originate from an adult in good health.

This clone was recorded once. The rearrangement uses TRBV4-3 and TRBJ2-7; D is ambiguous. The CDR3 runs 16 residues. CDR1 is LGHNA, CDR2 YSLEER, per germline. Trimming removed 0 bases from V and 1 base from J, with 13 bases in between. The CDR3 nucleotides read TGCGCCAGCAGCCAAGAGCCCCAGGTGACTTCCTACGAGCAGTACTTC. Translation: CASSQEPQVTSYEQYF.

DNA of the CDR3: TGTGCCAGCAGCTTAGCGGGACAGATTGAAGCTTTCTTT. Translation: CASSLAGQIEAFF. The V gene is TRBV7-2, the J gene TRBJ1-1; 7 bases match TRBD1. Trimming took 0 bases from V and 7 from J; bases not matched to a gene: 2. The CDR3 covers 13 residues. Looked up from germline, CDR1 is SGHTA and CDR2 is FQGNSA.

This chain links TRBV14 with TRBJ1-2; D may be TRBD1 (5 bases). Germline-derived CDR1 and CDR2 are SGHDN and FVKESK. The ends were cut back, 4 bases at V and 6 bases at J, with 12 bases in the middle. This CDR3 is built from 13 residues. The CDR3 spells CASSPSVGHGYTF. The CDR3 nucleotides are TGTGCCAGCAGCCCCTCTGTGGGACATGGCTACACCTTC.

CDR3 coding DNA: TGTGCCAGCAGCTTAAGTCAGGGTGGCAATTCACCCCTCCACTTT. Translated: CASSLSQGGNSPLHF. J is TRBJ1-6 and V is TRBV7-2, with a weak D call TRBD1 (5 bases). The germline V gene encodes CDR1 SGHTA and CDR2 FQGNSA. Trimming took off 2 bases at V and 7 bases at J, with 12 bases between the two ends. CDR3 size: 15 residues. Variable domain in full (rest from reference TRBV7-2 and TRBJ1-6): GAGVSQSPSNKVTEKGKDVELRCDPISGHTALYWYRQSLGQGLEFLIYFQGNSAPDKSGLPSDRFSAERTGGSVSTLTIQRTQQEDSAVYLCASSLSQGGNSPLHFGNGTRLTVT.

The J gene is TRBJ2-7, the V gene TRBV2; D ambiguous. Per the germline V gene, CDR1 is SNHLY and CDR2 is FYNNEI. The CDR3 is 14 residues long. V was trimmed by 8 bases and J by 4 bases, leaving 18 bases between them. CDR3 protein: CASSGPGAFYEQYF. The CDR3 bases are TGTGCCAGCTCAGGTCCAGGCGCCTTTTACGAGCAGTACTTC.

The chain has TRBV9 and TRBJ1-4, with a weak D call TRBD1 (5 bases). V was clipped by 0 bases and J by 4 bases, with 13 bases between them. Per the germline V gene, CDR1 is SGDLS and CDR2 is YYNGEE. The length of the CDR3 is 16 residues. The CDR3 is CASSVGAGGGNEKLFF. In nucleotides, the CDR3 is TGTGCCAGCAGCGTAGGGGCCGGGGGTGGTAATGAAAAACTGTTTTTT.

This chain uses TRBV29-1 with TRBJ2-2; D unclear. Germline V gene sequence: CDR1 SQVTM, CDR2 ANQGSEA. The CDR3 extends over 13 amino acids. The ends were cut back, 3 bases at V and 7 bases at J, with 12 bases in the middle. Written as DNA, the CDR3 is TGCAGCGTTGACTTTTACGAGAGCGGGGAGCTGTTTTTT. Protein sequence: CSVDFYESGELFF.

The chain recombines TRBV5-6 with TRBJ2-6; maybe TRBD1 (5 bases). V dropped 4 bases and J dropped 0 bases, with 14 bases sitting between them. The CDR3 extends over 17 amino acids. Per germline, CDR1 SGHDT and CDR2 YYEEEE. CDR3 loop: CASSPRAHSSGANVLTF. The CDR3, as DNA: TGTGCCAGCAGCCCCAGGGCCCATAGCTCTGGGGCCAACGTCCTGACTTTC.

The chain combines TRBV19 with TRBJ1-2; the D is unclear. V shed 1 base and J shed 8 bases, with 11 bases lying between them. The CDR3 extends over 13 amino acids. Per the germline V gene, CDR1 is LNHDA and CDR2 is SQIVND (reference sequence). The CDR3 bases are TGTGCCAGTAGTATAGCAGCGGCAAGGGGCTACACCTTC. This encodes CASSIAAARGYTF.

The chain is built from TRBV7-9 and TRBJ2-3; no firm D call. Germline V gives CDR1 SEHNR, CDR2 FQNEAQ (reference sequence). The CDR3 loop spans 10 amino acids. V lost 5 bases, J lost 9 bases, and 6 bases lay in between. In DNA form, the CDR3 reads TGTGCCAGCAGCCACGGCACGCAGTATTTT. This sequence encodes CASSHGTQYF.

The CDR3 nucleotides read TGCAGTGCTAGTCCCGGGACTAGCGCCTACGAGCAGTACTTC. It is translated as CSASPGTSAYEQYF. J is TRBJ2-7 and V is TRBV20-1, with 10 bases matching TRBD2. CDR3 size: 14 residues. With V trimmed by 3 bases and J by 2 bases, 4 bases remained unmatched. Germline V gene sequence: CDR1 DFQATT, CDR2 SNEGSKA (reference sequence).

The V call is TRBV10-3, the J call TRBJ2-1; TRBD2 matches at 15 bases. Trimming cost V 1 base and J 1 base; bases outside gene matches: 5. CDR1 and CDR2 from the germline V gene are ENHRY and SYGVKD. The CDR3 contains 19 residues. CDR3 amino acids: CAISEWGLAGGTSYNEQFF. Written as DNA, the CDR3 is TGTGCCATCAGTGAGTGGGGACTAGCGGGGGGCACTTCCTACAATGAGCAGTTCTTC.

V gene TRBV7-8 combines with J gene TRBJ2-7; TRBD2 matches at 7 bases. Unmatched junction bases numbered 8, after V lost 5 bases and J lost 4 bases. Germline V gives CDR1 SGHVS, CDR2 FQNEAQ. The CDR3 length is 14 residues. The CDR3 region is CASSRDQGGYEQYF. CDR3 nucleotide sequence: TGTGCCAGCAGCCGCGACCAGGGAGGGTACGAGCAGTACTTC. Using reference TRBV7-8 and TRBJ2-7 for the parts outside the CDR3, the full variable domain is GAGVSQSPRYKVAKRGQDVALRCDPISGHVSLFWYQQALGQGPEFLTYFQNEAQLDKSGLPSDRFFAERPEGSVSTLKIQRTQQEDSAVYLCASSRDQGGYEQYFGPGTRLTVT.

The rearrangement links TRBV19 to TRBJ2-5; maybe TRBD1 (5 bases). This CDR3 is 15 amino acids long. Germline V gives CDR1 LNHDA, CDR2 SQIVND (reference sequence). Trimming stripped 1 base from V and 1 base from J, with 10 bases between. The CDR3 here is CASSIGGDGQETQYF. The CDR3 DNA reads TGTGCCAGTAGTATAGGGGGCGACGGCCAAGAGACCCAGTACTTC.

The V and J genes are TRBV13 and TRBJ1-2; 7 nucleotides agree with TRBD1. The CDR3 has 13 amino acids. V lost 5 bases, J lost 6 bases, and 6 bases stayed unmatched. Germline V gene sequence: CDR1 PRHDT, CDR2 FYEKMQ (reference sequence). Written as DNA, the CDR3 is TGTGCCAGCAGCGCGCAGGGGGGACATGGCTACACCTTC. It specifies CASSAQGGHGYTF.